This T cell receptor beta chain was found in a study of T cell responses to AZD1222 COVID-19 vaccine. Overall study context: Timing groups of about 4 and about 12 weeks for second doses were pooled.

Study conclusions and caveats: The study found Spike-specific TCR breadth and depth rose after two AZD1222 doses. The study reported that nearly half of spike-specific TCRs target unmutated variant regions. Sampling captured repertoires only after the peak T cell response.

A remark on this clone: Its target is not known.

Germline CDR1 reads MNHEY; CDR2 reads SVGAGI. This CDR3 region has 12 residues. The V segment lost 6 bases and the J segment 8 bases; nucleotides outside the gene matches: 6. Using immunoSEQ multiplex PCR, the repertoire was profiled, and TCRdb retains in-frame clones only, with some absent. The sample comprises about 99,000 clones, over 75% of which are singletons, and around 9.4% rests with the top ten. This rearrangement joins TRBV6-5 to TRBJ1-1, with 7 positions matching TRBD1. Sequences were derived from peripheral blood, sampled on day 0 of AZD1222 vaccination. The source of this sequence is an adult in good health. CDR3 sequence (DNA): TGTGCCAGCAGATCCGGGACAGTAGAAGCTTTCTTT. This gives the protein CASRSGTVEAFF.